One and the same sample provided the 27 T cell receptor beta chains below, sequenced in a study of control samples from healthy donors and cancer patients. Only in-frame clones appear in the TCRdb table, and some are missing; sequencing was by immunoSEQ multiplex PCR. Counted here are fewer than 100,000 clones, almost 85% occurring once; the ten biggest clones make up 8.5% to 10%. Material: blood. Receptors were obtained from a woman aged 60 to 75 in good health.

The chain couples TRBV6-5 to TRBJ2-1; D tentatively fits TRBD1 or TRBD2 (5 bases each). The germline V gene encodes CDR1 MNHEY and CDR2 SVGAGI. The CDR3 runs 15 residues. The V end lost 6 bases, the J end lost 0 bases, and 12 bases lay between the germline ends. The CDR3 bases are TGTGCCAGCAGCCGGGACGGTTACTCCTACAATGAGCAGTTCTTC. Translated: CASSRDGYSYNEQFF.

This CDR3 is CASEYRQGAIETQYF. In DNA, the CDR3 is TGTGCCAGCGAATATAGACAGGGGGCGATCGAGACCCAGTACTTC. The chain uses TRBV7-9 and TRBJ2-5; 10 bases line up with TRBD1. This CDR3 has 15 residues. V was clipped by 8 bases and J by 5 bases; unmatched bases: 11. CDR1 SEHNR and CDR2 FQNEAQ come from the germline V gene (reference sequence).

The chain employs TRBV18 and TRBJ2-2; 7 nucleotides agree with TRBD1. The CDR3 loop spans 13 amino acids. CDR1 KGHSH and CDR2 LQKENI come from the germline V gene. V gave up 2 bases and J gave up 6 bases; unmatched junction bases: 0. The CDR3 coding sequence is TGTGCCAGCTCACCAGACAGGGCCGGGGAGCTGTTTTTT. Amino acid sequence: CASSPDRAGELFF.

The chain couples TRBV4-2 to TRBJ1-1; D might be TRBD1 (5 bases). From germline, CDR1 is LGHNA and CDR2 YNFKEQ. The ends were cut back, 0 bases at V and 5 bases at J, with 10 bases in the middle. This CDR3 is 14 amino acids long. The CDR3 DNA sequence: TGTGCCAGCAGCCAAGACGGGGGTAATACTGAAGCTTTCTTT. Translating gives CASSQDGGNTEAFF.

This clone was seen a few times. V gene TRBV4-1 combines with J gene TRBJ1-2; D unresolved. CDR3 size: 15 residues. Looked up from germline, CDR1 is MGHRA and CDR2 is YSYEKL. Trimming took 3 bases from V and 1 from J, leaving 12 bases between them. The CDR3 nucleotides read TGCGCCAGCAGCCAGAGCTCAGGAGGTAACTATGGCTACACCTTC. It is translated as CASSQSSGGNYGYTF.

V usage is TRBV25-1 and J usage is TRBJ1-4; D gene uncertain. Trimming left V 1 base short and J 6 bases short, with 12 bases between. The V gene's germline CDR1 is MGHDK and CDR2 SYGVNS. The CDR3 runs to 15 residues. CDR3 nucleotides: TGTGCCAGCAGTGAATTTCGGGTTGTGGATGAAAAACTGTTTTTT. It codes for CASSEFRVVDEKLFF.

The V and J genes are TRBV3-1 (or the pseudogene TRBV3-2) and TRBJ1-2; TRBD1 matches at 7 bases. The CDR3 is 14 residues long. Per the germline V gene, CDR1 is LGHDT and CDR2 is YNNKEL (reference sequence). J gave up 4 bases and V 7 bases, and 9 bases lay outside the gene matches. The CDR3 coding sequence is TGTGCCAGCACACAGGGGAGGCTTTCCTATGGCTACACCTTC. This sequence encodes CASTQGRLSYGYTF.

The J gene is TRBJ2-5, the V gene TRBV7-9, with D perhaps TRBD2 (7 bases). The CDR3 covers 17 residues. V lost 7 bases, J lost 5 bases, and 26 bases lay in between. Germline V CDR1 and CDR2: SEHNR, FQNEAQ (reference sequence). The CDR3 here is CASTFYAVAGAQETQYF. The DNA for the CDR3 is TGTGCCAGCACCTTCTATGCCGTCGCGGGGGCACAGGAGACCCAGTACTTC.

CDR3 amino acids: CASSVRGLIDSPLHF. CDR3 DNA sequence: TGTGCCAGCAGCGTAAGGGGGCTCATTGATTCACCCCTCCACTTT. The gene calls are TRBV5-6 and TRBJ1-6, with 7 bases identical to TRBD1. CDR1 and CDR2 from the germline V gene are SGHDT and YYEEEE. V lost 4 bases, J lost 8 bases, and 9 bases stayed unmatched. This CDR3 has 15 amino acids.

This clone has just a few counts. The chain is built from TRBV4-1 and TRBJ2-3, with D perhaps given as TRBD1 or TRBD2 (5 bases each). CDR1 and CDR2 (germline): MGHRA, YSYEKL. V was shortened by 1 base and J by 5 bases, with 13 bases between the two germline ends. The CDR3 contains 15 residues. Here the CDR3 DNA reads TGCGCCAGCAGCCAAGGGCCCCGGGGCGAAGATACGCAGTATTTT. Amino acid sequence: CASSQGPRGEDTQYF.

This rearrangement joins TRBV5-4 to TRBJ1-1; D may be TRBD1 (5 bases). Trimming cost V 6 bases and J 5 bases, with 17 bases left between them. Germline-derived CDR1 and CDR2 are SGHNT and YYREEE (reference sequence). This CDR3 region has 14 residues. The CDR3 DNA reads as TGTGCCAGCAACAAAGAACCTCAGGGAACTGAAGCTTTCTTT. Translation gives CASNKEPQGTEAFF.

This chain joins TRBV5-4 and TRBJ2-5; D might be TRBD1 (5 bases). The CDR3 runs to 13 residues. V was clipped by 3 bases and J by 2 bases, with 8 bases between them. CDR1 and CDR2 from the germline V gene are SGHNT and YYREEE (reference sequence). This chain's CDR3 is CASSSRQQETQYF. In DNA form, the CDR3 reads TGTGCCAGCAGCTCTAGACAGCAAGAGACCCAGTACTTC.

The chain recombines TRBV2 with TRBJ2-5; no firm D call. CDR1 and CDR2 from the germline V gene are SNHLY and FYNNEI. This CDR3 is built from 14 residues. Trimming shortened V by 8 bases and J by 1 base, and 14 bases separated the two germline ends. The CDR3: CASSMTSVQETQYF. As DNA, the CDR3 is TGTGCCAGCTCAATGACCTCAGTCCAAGAGACCCAGTACTTC. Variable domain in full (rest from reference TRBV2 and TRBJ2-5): EPEVTQTPSHQVTQMGQEVILRCVPISNHLYFYWYRQILGQKVEFLVSFYNNEISEKSEIFDDQFSVERPDGSNFTLKIRSTKLEDSAMYFCASSMTSVQETQYFGPGTRLLVL.

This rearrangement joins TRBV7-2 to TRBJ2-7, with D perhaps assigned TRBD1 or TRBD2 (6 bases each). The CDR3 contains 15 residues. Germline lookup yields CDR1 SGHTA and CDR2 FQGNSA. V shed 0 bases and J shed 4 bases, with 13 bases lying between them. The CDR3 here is CASSLARGGPYEQYF. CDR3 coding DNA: TGTGCCAGCAGCTTAGCCCGAGGGGGGCCATACGAGCAGTACTTC. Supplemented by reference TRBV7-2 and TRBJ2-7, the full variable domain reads GAGVSQSPSNKVTEKGKDVELRCDPISGHTALYWYRQSLGQGLEFLIYFQGNSAPDKSGLPSDRFSAERTGGSVSTLTIQRTQQEDSAVYLCASSLARGGPYEQYFGPGTRLTVT.

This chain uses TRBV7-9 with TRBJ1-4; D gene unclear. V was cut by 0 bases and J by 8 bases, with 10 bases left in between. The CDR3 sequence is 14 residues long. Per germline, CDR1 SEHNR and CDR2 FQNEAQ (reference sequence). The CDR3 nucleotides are TGTGCCAGCAGCTTAGCGACGGGTGGGGAAAAACTGTTTTTT. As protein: CASSLATGGEKLFF. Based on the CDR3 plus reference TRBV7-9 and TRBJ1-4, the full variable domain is DTGVSQNPRHKITKRGQNVTFRCDPISEHNRLYWYRQTLGQGPEFLTYFQNEAQLEKSRLLSDRFSAERPKGSFSTLEIQRTEQGDSAMYLCASSLATGGEKLFFGSGTQLSVL.

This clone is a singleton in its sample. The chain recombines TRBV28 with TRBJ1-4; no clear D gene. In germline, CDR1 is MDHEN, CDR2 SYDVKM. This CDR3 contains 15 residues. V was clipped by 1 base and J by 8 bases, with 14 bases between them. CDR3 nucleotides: TGTGCCAGCAGTTTATTAGGTGTAACGCAGGAAAAACTGTTTTTT. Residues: CASSLLGVTQEKLFF.

The CDR3 is CASSIDSNYGYTF. In nucleotides, the CDR3 is TGCGCCAGCAGCATTGACAGTAACTATGGCTACACCTTC. This sequence joins TRBV5-1 and TRBJ1-2, with a possible D match to TRBD1 (5 bases). The length of the CDR3 is 13 residues. The germline V gene has CDR1 SGHRS and CDR2 YFSETQ. Trimming removed 4 bases at V and 1 base at J, with 8 bases between.

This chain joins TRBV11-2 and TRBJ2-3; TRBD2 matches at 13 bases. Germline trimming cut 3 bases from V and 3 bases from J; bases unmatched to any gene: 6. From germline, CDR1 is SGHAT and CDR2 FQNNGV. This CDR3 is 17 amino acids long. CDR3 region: CASSFRGLAGWTDTQYF. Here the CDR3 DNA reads TGTGCCAGCAGCTTCAGGGGACTAGCGGGATGGACAGATACGCAGTATTTT. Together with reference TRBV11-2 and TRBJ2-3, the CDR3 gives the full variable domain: EAGVAQSPRYKIIEKRQSVAFWCNPISGHATLYWYQQILGQGPKLLIQFQNNGVVDDSQLPKDRFSAERLKGVDSTLKIQPAKLEDSAVYLCASSFRGLAGWTDTQYFGPGTRLTVL.

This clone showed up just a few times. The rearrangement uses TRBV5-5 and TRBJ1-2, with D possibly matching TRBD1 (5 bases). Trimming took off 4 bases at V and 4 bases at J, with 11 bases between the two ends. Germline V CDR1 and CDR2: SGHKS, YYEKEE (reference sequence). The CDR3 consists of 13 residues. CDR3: CASSADRTYGYTF. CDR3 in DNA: TGTGCCAGCAGCGCCGACAGAACCTATGGCTACACCTTC.

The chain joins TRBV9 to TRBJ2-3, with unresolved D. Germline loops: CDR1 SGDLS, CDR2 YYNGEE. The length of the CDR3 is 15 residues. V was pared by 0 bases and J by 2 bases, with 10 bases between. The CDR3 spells CASSVAPEFTDTQYF. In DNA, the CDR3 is TGTGCCAGCAGCGTAGCCCCTGAATTCACAGATACGCAGTATTTT.

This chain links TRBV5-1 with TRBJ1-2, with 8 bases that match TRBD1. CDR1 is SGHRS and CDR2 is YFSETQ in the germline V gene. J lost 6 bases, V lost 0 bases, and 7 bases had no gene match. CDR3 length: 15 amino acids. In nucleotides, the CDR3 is TGCGCCAGCAGCTTGGCCGGTGCAGGGGGCGATGGCTACACCTTC. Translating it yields CASSLAGAGGDGYTF.

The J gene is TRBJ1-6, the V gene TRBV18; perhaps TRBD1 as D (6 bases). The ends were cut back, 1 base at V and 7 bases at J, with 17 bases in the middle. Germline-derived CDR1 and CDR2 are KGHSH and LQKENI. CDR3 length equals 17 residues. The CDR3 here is CASSPLATSRGNSPLHF. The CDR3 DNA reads TGTGCCAGCTCACCACTCGCCACCAGCAGGGGAAATTCACCCCTCCACTTT.

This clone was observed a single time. The CDR3 loop is CASSSASGKVRDTQYF. The CDR3 coding sequence is TGTGCCAGCAGCTCCGCTAGCGGGAAAGTGCGAGATACGCAGTATTTT. This rearrangement joins TRBV5-4 to TRBJ2-3, with 9 bases identical to TRBD2. CDR1 SGHNT and CDR2 YYREEE come from the germline V gene (reference sequence). CDR3 size: 16 residues. The V segment lost 3 bases and the J segment 5 bases; nucleotides outside the gene matches: 10.

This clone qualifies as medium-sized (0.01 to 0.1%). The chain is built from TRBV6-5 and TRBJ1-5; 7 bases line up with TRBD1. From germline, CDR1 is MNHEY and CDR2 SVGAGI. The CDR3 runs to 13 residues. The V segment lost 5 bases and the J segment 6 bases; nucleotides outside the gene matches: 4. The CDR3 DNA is TGTGCCAGCAGTCCCCAGGGGGGTCAGCCCCAGCATTTT. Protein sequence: CASSPQGGQPQHF.

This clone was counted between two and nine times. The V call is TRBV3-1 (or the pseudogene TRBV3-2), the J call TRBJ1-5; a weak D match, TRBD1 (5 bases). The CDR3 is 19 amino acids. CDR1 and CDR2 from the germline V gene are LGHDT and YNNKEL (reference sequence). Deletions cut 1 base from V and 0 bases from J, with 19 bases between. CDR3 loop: CASSQGILGRVDSNQPQHF. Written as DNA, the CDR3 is TGTGCCAGCAGCCAAGGGATTCTTGGCAGGGTAGATAGCAATCAGCCCCAGCATTTT.

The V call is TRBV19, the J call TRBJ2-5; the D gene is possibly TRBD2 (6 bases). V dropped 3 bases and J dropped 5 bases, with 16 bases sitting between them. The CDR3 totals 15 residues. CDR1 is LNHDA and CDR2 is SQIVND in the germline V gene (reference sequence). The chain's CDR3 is CASSILSGERETQYF. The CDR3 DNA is TGTGCCAGTAGTATTCTTAGCGGTGAAAGGGAGACCCAGTACTTC. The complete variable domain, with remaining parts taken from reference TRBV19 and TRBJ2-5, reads DGGITQSPKYLFRKEGQNVTLSCEQNLNHDAMYWYRQDPGQGLRLIYYSQIVNDFQKGDIAEGYSVSREKKESFPLTVTSAQKNPTAFYLCASSILSGERETQYFGPGTRLLVL.

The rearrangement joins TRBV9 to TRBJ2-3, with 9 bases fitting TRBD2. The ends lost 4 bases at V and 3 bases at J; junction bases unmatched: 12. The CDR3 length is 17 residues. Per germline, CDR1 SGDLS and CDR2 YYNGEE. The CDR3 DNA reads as TGTGCCAGCAGCCCTTGGGTAGCGGGAGCGTTGACAGATACGCAGTATTTT. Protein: CASSPWVAGALTDTQYF.